A single sample gave rise to the 15 T cell receptor beta chains below, sequenced in a study of shared clonotypes between healthy human individuals. The repertoire was sequenced with immunoSEQ multiplex PCR; TCRdb's copy has only in-frame clones and lacks some. The sample has hundreds of thousands of clones, approximately 97% seen once. Sequencing was carried out using memory CD8+ T cells sorted from blood. Subset specified: CD45RO+ cells pooled with CCR7-negative TemRA cells. The receptors stem from a man between 25 and 39 years old in good health.

The chain uses TRBV11-2 and TRBJ1-1, with D possibly being TRBD1 (6 bases). Germline V gene lookup returns CDR1 SGHAT and CDR2 FQNNGV. The germline V and J ends were trimmed by 4 bases and 1 base, with 7 bases remaining between them. This CDR3 contains 13 residues. Here the CDR3 DNA reads TGTGCCAGCAGCTCGGGACAGAACACTGAAGCTTTCTTT. Protein sequence: CASSSGQNTEAFF.

The rearrangement links TRBV10-3 to TRBJ2-6; TRBD1 agrees at 10 bases. CDR3 length: 18 residues. CDR1 ENHRY and CDR2 SYGVKD come from the germline V gene. Trimming removed 3 bases from V and 1 base from J; junction bases left unmatched: 6. CDR3 in DNA: TGTGCCATCAGTGACCGGGACAGGGGAAAATCTGGGGCCAACGTCCTGACTTTC. It is translated as CAISDRDRGKSGANVLTF.

The chain is built from TRBV9 and TRBJ2-7; TRBD2 agrees at 8 bases. Germline V CDR1 and CDR2: SGDLS, YYNGEE. This CDR3 spans 14 amino acids. V lost 3 bases and J lost 3; bases outside the gene matches: 5. In DNA, the CDR3 is TGTGCCAGCAGCGCCGGGACTAGGATCTACGAGCAGTACTTC. It encodes CASSAGTRIYEQYF.

V and J are TRBV6-1 and TRBJ2-7; D not certain. Per the germline V gene, CDR1 is MNHNS and CDR2 is SASEGT. The CDR3 is made up of 13 amino acids. The ends were cut back, 0 bases at V and 4 bases at J, with 7 bases in the middle. CDR3 nucleotides: TGTGCCAGCAGTGAAGCCATGAAGTACGAGCAGTACTTC. Translation gives CASSEAMKYEQYF.

CDR3 amino acids: CASSLWGSGETQYF. For the CDR3, the DNA is TGTGCCAGCAGTTTATGGGGTTCAGGGGAGACCCAGTACTTC. The rearrangement uses TRBV28 and TRBJ2-5; possibly TRBD1 for D (5 bases). With 0 bases removed from V and 5 bases from J, the gap between germline ends came to 10 bases. Germline CDR1 reads MDHEN; CDR2 reads SYDVKM. This CDR3 has 14 residues.

The chain combines TRBV9 with TRBJ1-5; no clear D gene. The CDR3 contains 11 residues. Trimming left V 1 base short and J 6 bases short, with 2 bases between. CDR1 is SGDLS and CDR2 is YYNGEE in the germline V gene. CDR3 nucleotide sequence: TGTGCCAGCAGCGTATTTCAGCCCCAGCATTTT. Translating it yields CASSVFQPQHF.

The chain recombines TRBV18 with TRBJ2-3; D might be TRBD2 (5 bases). Per the germline V gene, CDR1 is KGHSH and CDR2 is LQKENI. V was clipped by 3 bases and J by 0 bases, with 16 bases between them. The CDR3 spans 17 residues. As DNA, the CDR3 is TGTGCCAGCTCACCGGTTCTGGGAGTCTCTAGCACAGATACGCAGTATTTT. This gives the protein CASSPVLGVSSTDTQYF.

In nucleotides, the CDR3 is TGTGCCACCAGCAGAGCGTACACTGAAGCTTTCTTT. Translation gives CATSRAYTEAFF. This chain joins TRBV15 and TRBJ1-1; D gene uncertain. Between the trimmed V and J ends, which lost 1 base and 3 bases, there was a span of 3 bases. This CDR3 has 12 amino acids. Germline CDR1 reads LNHNV; CDR2 reads YYDKDF (reference sequence). Full variable domain (missing parts from reference TRBV15 and TRBJ1-1): DAMVIQNPRYQVTQFGKPVTLSCSQTLNHNVMYWYQQKSSQAPKLLFHYYDKDFNNEADTPDNFQSRRPNTSFCFLDIRSPGLGDTAMYLCATSRAYTEAFFGQGTRLTVV.

The rearrangement joins TRBV28 to TRBJ1-1, with D possibly being TRBD1 (5 bases). V gave up 11 bases and J gave up 6 bases, with 10 bases separating them. In germline, CDR1 is MDHEN, CDR2 SYDVKM. The CDR3 length is 10 residues. The CDR3 nucleotides are TGTGCCCGTGACAGCTCTGAAGCTTTCTTT. Encoded protein: CARDSSEAFF.

In its sample, this clone was seen once. The CDR3 nucleotides are TGTGCCAGCAGTGATGGATCGACCCAGTACTTC. This encodes CASSDGSTQYF. The gene calls are TRBV2 and TRBJ2-5; D unresolved. V gave up 3 bases and J gave up 7 bases, with 6 bases separating them. This CDR3 spans 11 amino acids. Germline V gives CDR1 SNHLY, CDR2 FYNNEI.

This chain connects TRBV6-1 to TRBJ1-1, with 7 positions matching TRBD1. The CDR3 runs to 16 residues. V was clipped by 0 bases and J by 4 bases; unmatched bases: 8. The germline V gene has CDR1 MNHNS and CDR2 SASEGT. The CDR3 nucleotides are TGTGCCAGCAGTGAAGCGTGGGTTCAGGGGGTCACTGAAGCTTTCTTT. Translated: CASSEAWVQGVTEAFF.

The CDR3 coding sequence is TGTGCCAGCAGCACATATACAGTGGGCCTAGGAAAAAACATTCAGTACTTC. Translation: CASSTYTVGLGKNIQYF. The V call is TRBV7-2, the J call TRBJ2-4, with no clear D. The germline gives CDR1 SGHTA, CDR2 FQGNSA. CDR3 length: 17 amino acids. The V end lost 5 bases, the J end lost 4 bases, and 21 bases lay between the germline ends.

The DNA for the CDR3 is TGCGCCAGCCTGGCCGACGTTAGCACAGATACGCAGTATTTT. As protein: CASLADVSTDTQYF. This chain connects TRBV5-1 to TRBJ2-3; the D is unclear. The length of the CDR3 is 14 residues. The germline gives CDR1 SGHRS, CDR2 YFSETQ. V lost 7 bases, J lost 0 bases, and 12 bases lay in between.

In DNA form, the CDR3 reads TGTGCCAGCAGTGGGACTAGCGGGTGGGAGACCGGGACCCAGTACTTC. It encodes CASSGTSGWETGTQYF. The chain carries TRBV6-6 and TRBJ2-5; TRBD2 matches 12 bases. Looked up from germline, CDR1 is MNHNY and CDR2 is SVGAGI (reference sequence). V was clipped by 5 bases and J by 7 bases; unmatched bases: 11. This CDR3 contains 16 residues.

V usage is TRBV5-1 and J usage is TRBJ2-2, with 13 bases lining up with TRBD2. V dropped 0 bases and J dropped 6; count of bases not matched to a gene: 2. Looked up from germline, CDR1 is SGHRS and CDR2 is YFSETQ. CDR3 size: 16 residues. This chain's CDR3 is CASSLGLAGGSGELFF. CDR3 DNA: TGCGCCAGCAGCTTGGGACTAGCGGGAGGATCCGGGGAGCTGTTTTTT.